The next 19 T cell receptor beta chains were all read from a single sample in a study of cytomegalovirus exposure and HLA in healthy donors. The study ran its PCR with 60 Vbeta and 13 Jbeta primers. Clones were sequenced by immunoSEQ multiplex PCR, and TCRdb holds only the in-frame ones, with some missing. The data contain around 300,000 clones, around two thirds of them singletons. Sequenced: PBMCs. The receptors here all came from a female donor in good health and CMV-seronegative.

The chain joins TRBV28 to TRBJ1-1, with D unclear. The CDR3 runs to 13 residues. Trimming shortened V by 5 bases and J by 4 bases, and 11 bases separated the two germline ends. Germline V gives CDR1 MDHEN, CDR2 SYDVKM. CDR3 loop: CASSLGRVTEAFF. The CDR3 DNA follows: TGTGCCAGCAGTCTAGGGAGGGTCACTGAAGCTTTCTTT.

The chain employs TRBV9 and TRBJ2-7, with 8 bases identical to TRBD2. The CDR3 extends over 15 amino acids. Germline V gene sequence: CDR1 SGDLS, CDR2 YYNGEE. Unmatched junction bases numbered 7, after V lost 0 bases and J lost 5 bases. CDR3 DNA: TGTGCCAGCAGCGTAGGGAGCGGGAGTATCCACGAGCAGTACTTC. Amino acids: CASSVGSGSIHEQYF. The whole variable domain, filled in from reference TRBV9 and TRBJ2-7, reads DSGVTQTPKHLITATGQRVTLRCSPRSGDLSVYWYQQSLDQGLQFLIQYYNGEERAKGNILERFSAQQFPDLHSELNLSSLELGDSALYFCASSVGSGSIHEQYFGPGTRLTVT.

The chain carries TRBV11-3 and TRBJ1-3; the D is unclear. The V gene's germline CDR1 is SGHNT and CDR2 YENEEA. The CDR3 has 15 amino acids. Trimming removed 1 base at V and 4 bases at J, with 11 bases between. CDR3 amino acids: CASSLGGSEGNTIYF. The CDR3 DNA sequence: TGTGCCAGCAGCTTAGGAGGGTCGGAAGGAAACACCATATATTTT. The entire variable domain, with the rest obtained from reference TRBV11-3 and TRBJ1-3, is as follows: EAGVVQSPRYKIIEKKQPVAFWCNPISGHNTLYWYLQNLGQGPELLIRYENEEAVDDSQLPKDRFSAERLKGVDSTLKIQPAELGDSAVYLCASSLGGSEGNTIYFGEGSWLTVV.

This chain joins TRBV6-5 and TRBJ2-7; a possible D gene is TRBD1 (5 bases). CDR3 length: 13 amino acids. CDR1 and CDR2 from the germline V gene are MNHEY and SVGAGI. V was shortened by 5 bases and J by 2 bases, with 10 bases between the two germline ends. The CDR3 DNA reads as TGTGCCAGCAGTCGCGGACACCCCTACGAGCAGTACTTC. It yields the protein CASSRGHPYEQYF.

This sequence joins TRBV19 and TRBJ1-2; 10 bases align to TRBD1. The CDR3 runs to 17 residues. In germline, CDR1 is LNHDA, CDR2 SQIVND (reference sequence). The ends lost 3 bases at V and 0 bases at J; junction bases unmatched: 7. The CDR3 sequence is CASSIRRQGAANYGYTF. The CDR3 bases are TGTGCCAGTAGTATCCGACGACAGGGGGCTGCTAACTATGGCTACACCTTC.

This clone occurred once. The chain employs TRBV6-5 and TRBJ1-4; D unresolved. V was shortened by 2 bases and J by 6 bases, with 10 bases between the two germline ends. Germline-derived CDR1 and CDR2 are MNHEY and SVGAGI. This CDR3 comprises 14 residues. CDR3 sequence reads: CASSYGGVDEKLFF. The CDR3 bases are TGTGCCAGCAGTTACGGAGGAGTGGATGAAAAACTGTTTTTT.

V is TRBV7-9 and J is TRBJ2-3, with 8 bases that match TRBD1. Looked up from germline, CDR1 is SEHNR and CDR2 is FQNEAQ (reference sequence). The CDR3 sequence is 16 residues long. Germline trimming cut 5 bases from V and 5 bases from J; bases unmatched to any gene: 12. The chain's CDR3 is CASSGRDRPPQDTQYF. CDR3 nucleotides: TGTGCCAGCAGCGGCCGGGACAGGCCCCCACAAGATACGCAGTATTTT.

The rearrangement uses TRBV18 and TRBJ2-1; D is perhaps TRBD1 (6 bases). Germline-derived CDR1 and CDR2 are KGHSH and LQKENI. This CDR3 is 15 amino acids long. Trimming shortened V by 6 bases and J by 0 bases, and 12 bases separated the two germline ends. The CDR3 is CASSAGVSSYNEQFF. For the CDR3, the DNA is TGTGCCAGCTCCGCAGGGGTAAGCTCCTACAATGAGCAGTTCTTC.

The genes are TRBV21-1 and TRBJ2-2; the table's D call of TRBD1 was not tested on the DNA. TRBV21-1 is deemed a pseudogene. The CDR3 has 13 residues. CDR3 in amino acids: CAKMGRDTGELFF. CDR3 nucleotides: TGTGCCAAAATGGGCAGGGACACCGGGGAGCTGTTTTTT.

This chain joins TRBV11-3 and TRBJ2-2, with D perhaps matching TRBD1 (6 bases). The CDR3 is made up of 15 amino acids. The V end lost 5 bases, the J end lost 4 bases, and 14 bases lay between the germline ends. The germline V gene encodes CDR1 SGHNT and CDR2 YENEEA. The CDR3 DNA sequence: TGTGCCAGCAGCCCGCGCAGGGGTGGCACCGGGGAGCTGTTTTTT. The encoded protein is CASSPRRGGTGELFF.

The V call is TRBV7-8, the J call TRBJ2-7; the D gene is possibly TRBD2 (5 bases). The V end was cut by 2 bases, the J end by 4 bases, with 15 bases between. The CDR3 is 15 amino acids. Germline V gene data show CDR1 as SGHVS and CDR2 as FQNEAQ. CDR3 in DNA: TGTGCCAGCAGCTTAAGGCGGTGGGAGCCATACGAGCAGTACTTC. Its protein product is CASSLRRWEPYEQYF.

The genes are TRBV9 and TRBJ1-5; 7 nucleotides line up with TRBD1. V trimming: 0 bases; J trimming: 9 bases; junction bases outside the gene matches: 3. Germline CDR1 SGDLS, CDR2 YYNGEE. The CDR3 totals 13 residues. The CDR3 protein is CASSVGPGGPQHF. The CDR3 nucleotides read TGTGCCAGCAGCGTAGGTCCAGGGGGGCCCCAGCATTTT.

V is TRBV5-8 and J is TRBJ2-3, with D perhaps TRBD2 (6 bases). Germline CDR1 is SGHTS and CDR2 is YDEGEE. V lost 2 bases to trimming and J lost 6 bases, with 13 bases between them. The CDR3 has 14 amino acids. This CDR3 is CASSFRSGRDTQYF. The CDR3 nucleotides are TGTGCCAGCAGCTTTCGTAGCGGCAGGGATACGCAGTATTTT.

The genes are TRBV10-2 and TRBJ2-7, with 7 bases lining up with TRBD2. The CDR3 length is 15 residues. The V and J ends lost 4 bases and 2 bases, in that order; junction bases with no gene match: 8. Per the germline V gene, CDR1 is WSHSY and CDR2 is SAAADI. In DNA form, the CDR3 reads TGCGCCAGCAGTGTAAGGGCGGGAGTTGCCTACGAGCAGTACTTC. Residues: CASSVRAGVAYEQYF.

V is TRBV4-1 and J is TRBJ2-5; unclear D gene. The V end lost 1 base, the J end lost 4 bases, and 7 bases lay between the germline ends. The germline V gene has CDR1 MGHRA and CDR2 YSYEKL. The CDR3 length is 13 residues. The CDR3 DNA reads TGCGCCAGCAGCCAAGGACAACGAGAGACCCAGTACTTC. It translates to CASSQGQRETQYF.

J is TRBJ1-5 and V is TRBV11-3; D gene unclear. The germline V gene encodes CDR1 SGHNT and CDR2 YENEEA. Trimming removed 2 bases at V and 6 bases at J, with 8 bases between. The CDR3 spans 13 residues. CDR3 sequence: CASSLREGQPQHF. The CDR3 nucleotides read TGTGCCAGCAGCTTAAGGGAGGGTCAGCCCCAGCATTTT.

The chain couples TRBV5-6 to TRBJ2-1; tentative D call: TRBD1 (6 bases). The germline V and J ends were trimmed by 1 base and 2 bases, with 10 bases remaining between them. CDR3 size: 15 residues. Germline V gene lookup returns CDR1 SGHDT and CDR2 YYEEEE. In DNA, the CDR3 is TGTGCCAGCAGCTTGTCAGGGGTGACCTACAATGAGCAGTTCTTC. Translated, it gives CASSLSGVTYNEQFF.

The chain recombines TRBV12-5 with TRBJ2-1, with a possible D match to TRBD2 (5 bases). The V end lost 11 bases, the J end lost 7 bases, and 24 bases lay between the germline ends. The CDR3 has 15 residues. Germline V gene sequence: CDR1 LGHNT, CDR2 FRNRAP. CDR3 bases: TGTGCTCATATAGACGAAGGGTATAGCGATAATGAGCAGTTCTTC. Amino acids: CAHIDEGYSDNEQFF.

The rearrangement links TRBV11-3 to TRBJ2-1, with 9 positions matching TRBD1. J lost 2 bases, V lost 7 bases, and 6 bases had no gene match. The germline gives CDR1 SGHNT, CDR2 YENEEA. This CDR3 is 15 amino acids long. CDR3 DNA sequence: TGTGCCAGCACTGCGGACAGGGGCCCCTACAATGAGCAGTTCTTC. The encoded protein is CASTADRGPYNEQFF.